The 8 T cell receptor beta chains below were found in one sample sequenced in a study of blood T cell repertoires in COVID-19. TCRdb's table, derived via immunoSEQ multiplex PCR, lists solely in-frame clones and lacks some. Of 250,000 to 400,000 clones in the sample, around 89% were seen once. Input material: peripheral blood. These receptors were taken from a woman in her 30s with COVID-19, enrolled during active disease.

V is TRBV2 and J is TRBJ2-5, with TRBD2 matching over 12 bases. The CDR3 is 18 amino acids. After removal of 6 bases from V and 0 bases from J, the junction contained 11 bases not matched to a gene. Germline V gives CDR1 SNHLY, CDR2 FYNNEI. The CDR3 reads CASSRLGLAGRYQETQYF. The CDR3 DNA reads as TGTGCCAGCAGCCGACTTGGACTAGCGGGGAGGTACCAAGAGACCCAGTACTTC.

V and J are TRBV19 and TRBJ2-7; 7 positions match TRBD1. Germline V lookup: CDR1 LNHDA, CDR2 SQIVND (reference sequence). This CDR3 spans 15 amino acids. J was trimmed by 2 bases and V by 2 bases; bases with no gene match: 6. For the CDR3, the DNA is TGTGCCAGTAGTATACTCCGGGACAGTCCCTACGAGCAGTACTTC. Protein: CASSILRDSPYEQYF.

The chain has TRBV5-6 and TRBJ1-5; D is uncertain. The CDR3 has 15 amino acids. Germline loops: CDR1 SGHDT, CDR2 YYEEEE. The V and J ends lost 4 bases and 7 bases respectively, with 18 bases between them. This CDR3 is CASSILESLDQPQHF. CDR3 DNA: TGTGCCAGCAGCATCCTCGAATCGCTAGACCAGCCCCAGCATTTT.

The chain couples TRBV7-9 to TRBJ1-2; 7 bases are a match to TRBD1. Looked up from germline, CDR1 is SEHNR and CDR2 is FQNEAQ (reference sequence). The trim removed 5 bases at V and 2 bases at J, leaving 14 bases unmatched. This CDR3 comprises 17 residues. CDR3 protein: CASSPPGRGLTNYGYTF. The CDR3 nucleotides read TGTGCCAGCAGCCCACCGGGCAGGGGGTTAACGAACTATGGCTACACCTTC.

V gene TRBV6-5 combines with J gene TRBJ1-4; D remains ambiguous. V lost 8 bases, J lost 10 bases, and 8 bases lay in between. Germline values: CDR1 MNHEY, CDR2 SVGAGI. The CDR3 has 10 residues. CDR3 sequence (DNA): TGTGCCAGCGCACGGGGAAAACTGTTTTTT. This gives the protein CASARGKLFF.

V gene TRBV9 combines with J gene TRBJ1-1; D perhaps matches TRBD1 (5 bases). Trimming removed 1 base from V and 5 bases from J, with 12 bases in between. The CDR3 totals 14 residues. Germline-derived CDR1 and CDR2 are SGDLS and YYNGEE. The CDR3 loop reads CASSVLPQGTEAFF. CDR3 nucleotides: TGTGCCAGCAGCGTACTCCCTCAGGGTACTGAAGCTTTCTTT.

The chain recombines TRBV18 with TRBJ2-1; possibly TRBD2 for D (6 bases). The ends were cut back, 2 bases at V and 6 bases at J, with 17 bases in the middle. The CDR3 consists of 16 residues. The germline gives CDR1 KGHSH, CDR2 LQKENI. CDR3 sequence: CASSPVLDFSGNEQFF. In DNA, the CDR3 is TGTGCCAGCTCACCAGTTTTAGATTTTAGCGGCAATGAGCAGTTCTTC.

The chain combines TRBV9 with TRBJ2-5; 11 bases match TRBD1. The CDR3 extends over 16 amino acids. V gave up 3 bases and J gave up 5 bases; unmatched junction bases: 9. CDR1 SGDLS and CDR2 YYNGEE come from the germline V gene. CDR3 nucleotide sequence: TGTGCCAGCAGCGCTCATCGGACAGGGGGCTCTGAGACCCAGTACTTC. Translating gives CASSAHRTGGSETQYF. The full variable domain, in which reference TRBV9 and TRBJ2-5 provide the parts outside the CDR3, is DSGVTQTPKHLITATGQRVTLRCSPRSGDLSVYWYQQSLDQGLQFLIQYYNGEERAKGNILERFSAQQFPDLHSELNLSSLELGDSALYFCASSAHRTGGSETQYFGPGTRLLVL.